Presented here are 11 T cell receptor beta chains from one specimen sequenced in a study of cytomegalovirus exposure and HLA in healthy donors. The PCR contained 60 Vbeta and 13 Jbeta primers. Here immunoSEQ multiplex PCR was the method, and the copy in TCRdb shows in-frame clones only, minus some. There are 90,000 to 110,000 clones in the sample; around 81% occur only once, and less than 2.5% lies in the top ten. Sequenced material: PBMCs. These receptors all come from a woman in her 30s in good health and CMV-seronegative.

V is TRBV2 and J is TRBJ1-2; 8 nucleotides line up with TRBD1. CDR3 length equals 13 residues. Trimming at V came to 6 bases and at J to 4 bases, leaving 4 bases not matched to a gene. Germline-derived CDR1 and CDR2 are SNHLY and FYNNEI. The CDR3 coding sequence is TGTGCCAGCAGAGGACAGGGCATCTATGGCTACACCTTC. This sequence encodes CASRGQGIYGYTF.

The chain has TRBV5-1 and TRBJ2-1; 11 bases agree with TRBD2. The germline V gene has CDR1 SGHRS and CDR2 YFSETQ. This CDR3 region has 15 residues. With 3 bases clipped from V and 6 bases from J, the junction kept 5 bases outside the gene matches. CDR3 sequence (DNA): TGCGCCAGCAGCTCGTATACTAGCGGGAGCAATGAGCAGTTCTTC. Encoded protein: CASSSYTSGSNEQFF.

This clone showed up just once. The V and J genes are TRBV5-1 and TRBJ1-1; 7 bases line up with TRBD1. Germline-derived CDR1 and CDR2 are SGHRS and YFSETQ. Trimming cost V 3 bases and J 3 bases; bases outside gene matches: 5. CDR3 length equals 14 residues. The CDR3 loop reads CASSSQGLHTEAFF. DNA for the CDR3: TGCGCCAGCAGCTCACAGGGGTTGCACACTGAAGCTTTCTTT.

V usage is TRBV11-2 and J usage is TRBJ2-3; 7 nucleotides align to TRBD2. V lost 5 bases to trimming and J lost 2 bases; unmatched junction nucleotides: 4. Germline V gene data show CDR1 as SGHAT and CDR2 as FQNNGV. The CDR3 runs 14 residues. The CDR3 loop is CASSRDYYTDTQYF. The CDR3 DNA is TGTGCCAGCAGCCGGGACTACTACACAGATACGCAGTATTTT.

The chain has TRBV4-3 and TRBJ1-6, with D unresolved. This CDR3 spans 15 amino acids. Germline V gene lookup returns CDR1 LGHNA and CDR2 YSLEER. The germline V and J ends were trimmed by 0 bases and 2 bases, with 5 bases remaining between them. The chain's CDR3 is CASSQEGPYNSPLHF. DNA for the CDR3: TGCGCCAGCAGCCAAGAGGGCCCCTATAATTCACCCCTCCACTTT.

The chain uses TRBV5-1 and TRBJ1-5; possible D gene TRBD1, 5 bases. This CDR3 has 15 amino acids. V lost 4 bases to trimming and J lost 4 bases, with 15 bases between them. In germline, CDR1 is SGHRS, CDR2 YFSETQ. CDR3 loop: CASSPLGGVNQPQHF. CDR3 DNA: TGCGCCAGCAGCCCCTTGGGGGGTGTGAATCAGCCCCAGCATTTT.

This chain uses TRBV6-5 with TRBJ2-5, with D uncertain. The CDR3 runs 13 residues. Germline lookup yields CDR1 MNHEY and CDR2 SVGAGI. V was trimmed by 4 bases and J by 2 bases, leaving 8 bases between them. The CDR3 spells CASSSATQETQYF. CDR3 DNA sequence: TGTGCCAGCAGTTCAGCGACTCAAGAGACCCAGTACTTC.

The V gene is TRBV7-3, the J gene TRBJ1-3; D is ambiguous. Per the germline V gene, CDR1 is SGHTA and CDR2 is FQGTGA. V shed 1 base and J shed 0 bases, with 10 bases lying between them. This CDR3 has 16 amino acids. CDR3 bases: TGTGCCAGCAGCTTAAACAGCCATGCCTCTGGAAACACCATATATTTT. Encoded protein: CASSLNSHASGNTIYF.

V gene TRBV29-1 combines with J gene TRBJ1-2; D is undetermined. Trimming stripped 4 bases from V and 2 bases from J, with 8 bases between. The CDR3 is 12 amino acids. CDR1 and CDR2 (germline): SQVTM, ANQGSEA. CDR3 nucleotides: TGCAGCGTTGTCCGTGAGAACTATGGCTACACCTTC. This sequence encodes CSVVRENYGYTF.

This sequence joins TRBV20-1 and TRBJ2-1; no clear D gene. The CDR3 has 11 residues. Germline values: CDR1 DFQATT, CDR2 SNEGSKA (reference sequence). Trimming left V 3 bases short and J 4 bases short, with 4 bases between. CDR3 residues: CSASLYNEQFF. The CDR3 region has the DNA TGCAGTGCTAGCTTGTACAATGAGCAGTTCTTC.

The genes are TRBV5-1 and TRBJ2-7, with a tentative D call TRBD1 (6 bases). The length of the CDR3 is 15 residues. Germline values: CDR1 SGHRS, CDR2 YFSETQ. V was shortened by 1 base and J by 6 bases, with 17 bases between the two germline ends. CDR3 region: CASSLMAGTQGEQYF. CDR3 coding DNA: TGCGCCAGCAGCTTGATGGCCGGGACACAAGGCGAGCAGTACTTC.